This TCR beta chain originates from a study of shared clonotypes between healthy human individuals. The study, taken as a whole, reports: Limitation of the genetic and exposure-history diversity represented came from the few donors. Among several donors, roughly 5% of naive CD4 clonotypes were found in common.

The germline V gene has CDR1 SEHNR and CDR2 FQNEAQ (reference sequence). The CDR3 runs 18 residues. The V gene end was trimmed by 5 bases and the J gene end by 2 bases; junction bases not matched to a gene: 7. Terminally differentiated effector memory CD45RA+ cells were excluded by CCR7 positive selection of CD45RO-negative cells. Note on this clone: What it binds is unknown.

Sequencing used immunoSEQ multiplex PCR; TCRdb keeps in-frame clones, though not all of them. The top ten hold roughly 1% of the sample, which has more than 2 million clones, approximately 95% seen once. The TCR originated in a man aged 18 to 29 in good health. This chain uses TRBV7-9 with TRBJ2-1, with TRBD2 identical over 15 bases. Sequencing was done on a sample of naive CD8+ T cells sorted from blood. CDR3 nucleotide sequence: TGTGCCAGCAGCCCCGGACTAGCGGGGGGGTCTACCTACAATGAGCAGTTCTTC. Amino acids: CASSPGLAGGSTYNEQFF.